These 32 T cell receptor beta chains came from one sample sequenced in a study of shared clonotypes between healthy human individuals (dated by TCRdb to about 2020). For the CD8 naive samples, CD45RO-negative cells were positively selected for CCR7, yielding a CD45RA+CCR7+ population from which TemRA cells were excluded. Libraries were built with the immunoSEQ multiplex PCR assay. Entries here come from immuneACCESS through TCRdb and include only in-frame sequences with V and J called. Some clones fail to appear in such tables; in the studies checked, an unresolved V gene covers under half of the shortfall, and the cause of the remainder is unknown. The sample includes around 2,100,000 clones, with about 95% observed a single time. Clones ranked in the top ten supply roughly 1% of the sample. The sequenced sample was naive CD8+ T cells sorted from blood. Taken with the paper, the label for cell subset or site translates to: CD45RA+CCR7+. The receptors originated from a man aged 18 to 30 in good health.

The CDR3 region has the DNA TGCGCCAGCAGCCAAGATGCAGGCTCCTACAATGAGCAGTTCTTC. Its protein product is CASSQDAGSYNEQFF. The rearrangement joins TRBV4-3 to TRBJ2-1; D not certain. CDR1 and CDR2 from the germline V gene are LGHNA and YSLEER. The CDR3 has 15 amino acids. The V end lost 0 bases, the J end lost 0 bases, and 6 bases lay between the germline ends.

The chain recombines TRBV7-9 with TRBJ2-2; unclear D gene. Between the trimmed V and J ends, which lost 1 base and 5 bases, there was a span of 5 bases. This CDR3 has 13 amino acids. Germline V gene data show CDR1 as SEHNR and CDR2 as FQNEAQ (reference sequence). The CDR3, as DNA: TGTGCCAGCAGCTTAGACTGGACCGGGGAGCTGTTTTTT. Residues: CASSLDWTGELFF.

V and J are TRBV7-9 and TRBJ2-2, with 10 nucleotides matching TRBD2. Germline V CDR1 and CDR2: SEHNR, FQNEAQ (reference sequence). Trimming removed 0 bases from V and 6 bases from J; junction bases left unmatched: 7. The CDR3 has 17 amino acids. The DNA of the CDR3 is TGTGCCAGCAGCTTAGCGCCCAGCGGGAGGGCGGCCGGGGAGCTGTTTTTT. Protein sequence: CASSLAPSGRAAGELFF.

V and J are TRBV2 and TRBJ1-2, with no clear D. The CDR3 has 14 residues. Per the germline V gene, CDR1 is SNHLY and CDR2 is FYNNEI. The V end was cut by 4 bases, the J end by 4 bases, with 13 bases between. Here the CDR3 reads CASSGTTAAYGYTF. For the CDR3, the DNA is TGTGCCAGCAGTGGGACCACTGCCGCCTATGGCTACACCTTC.

CDR3 loop: CASSLATHDAETQYF. The CDR3 bases are TGTGCCAGCAGCTTGGCCACCCATGACGCGGAGACCCAGTACTTC. The V and J genes are TRBV11-2 and TRBJ2-5; no clear D. Germline values: CDR1 SGHAT, CDR2 FQNNGV. CDR3 size: 15 residues. V lost 3 bases and J lost 5, with 16 bases in between.

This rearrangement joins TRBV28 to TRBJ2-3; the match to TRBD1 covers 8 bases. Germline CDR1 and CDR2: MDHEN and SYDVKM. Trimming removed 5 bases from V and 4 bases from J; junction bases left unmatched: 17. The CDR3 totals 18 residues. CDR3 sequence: CASSTPMGQVFMADTQYF. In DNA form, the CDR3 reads TGTGCCAGCAGTACTCCAATGGGACAGGTCTTTATGGCAGATACGCAGTATTTT.

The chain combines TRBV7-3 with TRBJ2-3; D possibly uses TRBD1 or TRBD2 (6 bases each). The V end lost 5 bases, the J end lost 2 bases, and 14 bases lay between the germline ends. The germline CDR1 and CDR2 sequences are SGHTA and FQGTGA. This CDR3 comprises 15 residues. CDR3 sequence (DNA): TGTGCCAGCAGCACTACGGGGGCCCTCACAGATACGCAGTATTTT. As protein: CASSTTGALTDTQYF.

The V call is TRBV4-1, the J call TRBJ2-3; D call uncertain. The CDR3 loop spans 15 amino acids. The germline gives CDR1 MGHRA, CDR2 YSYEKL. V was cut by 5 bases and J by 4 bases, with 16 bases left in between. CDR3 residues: CASSIRFPRPDTQYF. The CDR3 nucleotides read TGCGCCAGCAGCATAAGGTTTCCTCGCCCAGATACGCAGTATTTT.

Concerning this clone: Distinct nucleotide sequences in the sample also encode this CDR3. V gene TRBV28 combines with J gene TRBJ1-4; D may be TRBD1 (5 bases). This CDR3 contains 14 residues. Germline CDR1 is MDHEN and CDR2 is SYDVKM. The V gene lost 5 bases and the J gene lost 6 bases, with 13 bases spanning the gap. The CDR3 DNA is TGTGCCAGCAGTCCTGGGGGGGAGGATGAAAAACTGTTTTTT. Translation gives CASSPGGEDEKLFF.

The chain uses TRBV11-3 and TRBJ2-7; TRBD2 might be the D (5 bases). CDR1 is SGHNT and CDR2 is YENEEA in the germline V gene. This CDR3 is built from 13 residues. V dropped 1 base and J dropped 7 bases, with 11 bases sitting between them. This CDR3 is CASSLGAPGEQYF. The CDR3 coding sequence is TGTGCCAGCAGCTTAGGGGCACCGGGGGAGCAGTACTTC.

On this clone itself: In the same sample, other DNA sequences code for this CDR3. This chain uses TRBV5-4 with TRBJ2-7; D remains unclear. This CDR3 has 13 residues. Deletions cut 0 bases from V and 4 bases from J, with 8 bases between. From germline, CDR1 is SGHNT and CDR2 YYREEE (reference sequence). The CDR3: CASSLGPTYEQYF. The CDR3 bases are TGTGCCAGCAGCTTGGGACCGACGTACGAGCAGTACTTC.

This CDR3 is CATSSQTGPNTEAFF. The DNA for the CDR3 is TGTGCCACCAGCAGTCAAACAGGCCCGAACACTGAAGCTTTCTTT. The rearrangement uses TRBV15 and TRBJ1-1; D may be TRBD1 (5 bases). Between the trimmed V and J ends, which lost 3 bases and 1 base, there was a span of 12 bases. The germline gives CDR1 LNHNV, CDR2 YYDKDF (reference sequence). The CDR3 is 15 residues long.

CDR3 DNA sequence: TGTGCCAGCAGGGACAGGTGGGGCACTGAAGCTTTCTTT. Translating gives CASRDRWGTEAFF. This sequence joins TRBV6-5 and TRBJ1-1; 7 bases match TRBD1. There are 13 residues in the CDR3. Looked up from germline, CDR1 is MNHEY and CDR2 is SVGAGI. V shed 6 bases and J 4 bases; nucleotides not matched to a gene: 5.

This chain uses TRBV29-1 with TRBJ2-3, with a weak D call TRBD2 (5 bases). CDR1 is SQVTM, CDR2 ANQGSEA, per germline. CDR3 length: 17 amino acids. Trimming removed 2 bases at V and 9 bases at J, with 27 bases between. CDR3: CSVEWGVTTGIQETQYF. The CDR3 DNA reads TGCAGCGTTGAATGGGGAGTGACAACCGGGATTCAGGAAACGCAGTATTTT.

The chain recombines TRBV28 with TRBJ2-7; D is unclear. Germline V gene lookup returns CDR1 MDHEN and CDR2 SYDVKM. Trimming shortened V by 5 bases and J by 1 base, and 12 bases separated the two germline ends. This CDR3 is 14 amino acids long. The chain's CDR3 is CASSPSIGSYEQYF. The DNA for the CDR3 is TGTGCCAGCAGTCCAAGCATCGGTTCCTACGAGCAGTACTTC.

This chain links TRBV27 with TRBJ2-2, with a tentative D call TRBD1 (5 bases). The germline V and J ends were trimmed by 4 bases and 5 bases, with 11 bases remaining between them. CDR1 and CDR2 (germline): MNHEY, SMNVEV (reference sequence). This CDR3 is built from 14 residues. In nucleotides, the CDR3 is TGTGCCAGCAGTTCTATAGGGGATACCGGGGAGCTGTTTTTT. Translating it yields CASSSIGDTGELFF.

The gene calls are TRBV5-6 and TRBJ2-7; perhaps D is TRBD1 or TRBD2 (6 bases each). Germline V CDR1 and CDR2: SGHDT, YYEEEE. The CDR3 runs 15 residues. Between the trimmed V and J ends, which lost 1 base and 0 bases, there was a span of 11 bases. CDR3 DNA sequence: TGTGCCAGCAGCTTGATAGGAGGGGGCTCCTACGAGCAGTACTTC. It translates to CASSLIGGGSYEQYF.

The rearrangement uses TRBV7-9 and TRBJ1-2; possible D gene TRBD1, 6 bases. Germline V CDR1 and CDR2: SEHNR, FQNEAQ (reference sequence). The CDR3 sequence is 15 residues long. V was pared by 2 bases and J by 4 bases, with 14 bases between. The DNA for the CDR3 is TGTGCCAGCAGCTTAACCCCACAGGGCGGCTATGGCTACACCTTC. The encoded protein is CASSLTPQGGYGYTF.

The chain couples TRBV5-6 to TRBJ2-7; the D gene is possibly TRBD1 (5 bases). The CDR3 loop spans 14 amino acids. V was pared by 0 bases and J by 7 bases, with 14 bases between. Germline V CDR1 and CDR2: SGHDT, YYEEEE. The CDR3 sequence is CASSLVRGFGEQYF. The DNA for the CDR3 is TGTGCCAGCAGCTTGGTTAGGGGTTTTGGGGAGCAGTACTTC.

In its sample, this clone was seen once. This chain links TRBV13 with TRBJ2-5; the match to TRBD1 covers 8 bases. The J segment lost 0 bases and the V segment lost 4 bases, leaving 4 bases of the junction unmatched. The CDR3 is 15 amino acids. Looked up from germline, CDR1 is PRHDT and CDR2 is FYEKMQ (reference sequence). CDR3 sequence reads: CASSYKTGDQETQYF. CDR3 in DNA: TGTGCCAGCAGCTACAAGACAGGGGACCAAGAGACCCAGTACTTC.

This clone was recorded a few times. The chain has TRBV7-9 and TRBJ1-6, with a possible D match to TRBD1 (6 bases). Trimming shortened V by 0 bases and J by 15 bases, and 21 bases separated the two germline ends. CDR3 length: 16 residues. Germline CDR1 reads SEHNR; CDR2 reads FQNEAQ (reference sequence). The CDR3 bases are TGTGCCAGCAGCTTAGCGGGAGGGGCAGGGGCCCATCACCTCCACTTT. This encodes CASSLAGGAGAHHLHF.

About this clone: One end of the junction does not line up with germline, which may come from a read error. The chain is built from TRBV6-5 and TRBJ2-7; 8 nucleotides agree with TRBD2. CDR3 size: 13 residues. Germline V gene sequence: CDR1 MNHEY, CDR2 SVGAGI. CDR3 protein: CANSYGTRGEQYF. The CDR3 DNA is TGTGCCAACAGTTACGGGACTAGGGGTGAGCAGTACTTC.

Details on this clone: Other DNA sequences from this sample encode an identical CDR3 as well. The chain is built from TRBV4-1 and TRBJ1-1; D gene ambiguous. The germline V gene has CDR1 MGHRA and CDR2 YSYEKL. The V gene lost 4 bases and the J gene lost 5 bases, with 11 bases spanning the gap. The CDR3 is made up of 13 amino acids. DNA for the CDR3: TGCGCCAGCAGCCCCCGAGTTGGAACTGAAGCTTTCTTT. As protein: CASSPRVGTEAFF.

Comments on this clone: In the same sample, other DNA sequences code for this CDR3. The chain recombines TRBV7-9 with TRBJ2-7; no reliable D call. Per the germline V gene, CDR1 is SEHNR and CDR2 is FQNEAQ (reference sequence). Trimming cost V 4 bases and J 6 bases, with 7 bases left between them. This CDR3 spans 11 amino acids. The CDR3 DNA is TGTGCCAGCAGCTCCGTAGGCGAGCAGTACTTC. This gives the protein CASSSVGEQYF. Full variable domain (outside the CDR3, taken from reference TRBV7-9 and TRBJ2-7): DTGVSQNPRHKITKRGQNVTFRCDPISEHNRLYWYRQTLGQGPEFLTYFQNEAQLEKSRLLSDRFSAERPKGSFSTLEIQRTEQGDSAMYLCASSSVGEQYFGPGTRLTVT.

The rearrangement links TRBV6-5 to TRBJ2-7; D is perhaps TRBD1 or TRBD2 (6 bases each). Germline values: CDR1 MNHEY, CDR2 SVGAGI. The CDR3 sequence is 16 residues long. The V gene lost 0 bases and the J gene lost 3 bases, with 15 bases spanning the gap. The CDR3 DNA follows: TGTGCCAGCAGTTACTCTAGGGCAGAGGGGGGCTACGAGCAGTACTTC. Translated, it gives CASSYSRAEGGYEQYF.

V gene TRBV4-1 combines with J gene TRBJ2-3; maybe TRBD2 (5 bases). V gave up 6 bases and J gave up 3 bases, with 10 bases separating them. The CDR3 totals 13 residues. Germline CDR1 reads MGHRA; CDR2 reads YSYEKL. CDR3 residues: CASSFGKTDTQYF. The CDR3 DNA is TGCGCCAGCAGTTTCGGGAAGACAGATACGCAGTATTTT.

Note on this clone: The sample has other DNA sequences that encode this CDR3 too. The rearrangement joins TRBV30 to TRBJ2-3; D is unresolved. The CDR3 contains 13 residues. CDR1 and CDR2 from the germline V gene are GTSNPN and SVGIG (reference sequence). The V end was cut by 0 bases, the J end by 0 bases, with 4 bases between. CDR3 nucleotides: TGTGCCTGGAGTGTGATAAGCACAGATACGCAGTATTTT. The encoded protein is CAWSVISTDTQYF.

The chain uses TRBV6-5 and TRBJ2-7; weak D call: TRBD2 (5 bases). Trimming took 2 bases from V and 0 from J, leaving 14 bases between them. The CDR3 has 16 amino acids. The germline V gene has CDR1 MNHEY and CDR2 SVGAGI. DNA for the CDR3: TGTGCCAGCAGTTACACCCCTCTAGCTCCCTCCTACGAGCAGTACTTC. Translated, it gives CASSYTPLAPSYEQYF.

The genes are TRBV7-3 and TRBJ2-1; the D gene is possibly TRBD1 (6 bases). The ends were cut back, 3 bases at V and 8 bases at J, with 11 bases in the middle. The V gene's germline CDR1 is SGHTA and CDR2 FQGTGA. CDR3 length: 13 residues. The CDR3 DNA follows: TGTGCCAGCAGCTTTTTCAGGGGTGATGAGCAGTTCTTC. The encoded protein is CASSFFRGDEQFF.

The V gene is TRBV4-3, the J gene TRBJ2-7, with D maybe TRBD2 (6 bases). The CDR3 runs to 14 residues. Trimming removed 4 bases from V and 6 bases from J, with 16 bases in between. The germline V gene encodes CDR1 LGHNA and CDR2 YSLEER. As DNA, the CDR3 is TGCGCCAGCAGCCCCGGGGGTGGCGGCGGCGAGCAGTACTTC. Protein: CASSPGGGGGEQYF.

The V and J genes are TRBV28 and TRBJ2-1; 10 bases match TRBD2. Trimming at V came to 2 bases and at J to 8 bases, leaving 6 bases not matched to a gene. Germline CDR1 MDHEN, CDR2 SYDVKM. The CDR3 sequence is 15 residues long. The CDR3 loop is CASSLLSGGSDEQFF. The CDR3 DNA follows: TGTGCCAGCAGTTTACTTAGCGGGGGGTCGGATGAGCAGTTCTTC.

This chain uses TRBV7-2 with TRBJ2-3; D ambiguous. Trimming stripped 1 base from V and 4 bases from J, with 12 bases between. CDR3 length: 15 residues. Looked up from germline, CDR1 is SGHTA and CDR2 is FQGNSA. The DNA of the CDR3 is TGTGCCAGCAGCTTAGGACCGTGGGATTCAGATACGCAGTATTTT. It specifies CASSLGPWDSDTQYF.